This entry concerns a single T cell receptor (beta chain). This record comes from a study of blood T cell repertoires in COVID-19. Across the study: COVID-19 samples, acute and convalescent, were from the United States, Italy and Spain. PBMCs, B-cell-depleted T cells, or T cells were the source of the cDNA or gDNA that made up the material.

Authors' analysis steps: From reference gene primer amplification, estimates of nucleated cell counts were derived. Produced via immunoSEQ multiplex PCR; TCRdb's table is partial and in-frame only. V and J calls and clone size come straight from that table; D and trimming were deduced from the DNA. The sample consists of roughly 100,000 clones, about 80% of them appearing once. Trimming took 0 bases from V and 0 from J, leaving 11 bases between them. Germline CDR1 LGHDT, CDR2 YNNKEL (reference sequence). The CDR3 extends over 16 amino acids. The sequenced sample was peripheral blood. The chain couples TRBV3-1 (or the pseudogene TRBV3-2) to TRBJ1-1; D call uncertain. The clonotype comes from a man between 60 and 75 years old with acute or convalescent COVID-19. CDR3 region: CASSQDIFNMNTEAFF. The CDR3 DNA sequence: TGTGCCAGCAGCCAAGACATCTTTAACATGAACACTGAAGCTTTCTTT.